In this sample, the clone carrying this TCR beta chain turned up once. Antigen specificity is unknown. This sample was taken from a study of PD-1 blockade in mismatch repair-deficient tumors. Repertoires were generated with immunoSEQ multiplex PCR, while TCRdb's copy carries only in-frame clones and drops some. The data contain 100,000 to 150,000 clones, roughly nine tenths of them singletons. Study results and limitations: Tumor-resident clones, often absent from pretreatment blood, expanded after pembrolizumab and then contracted.

PCR or immunohistochemistry showed mismatch repair deficiency in every enrolled patient. The CDR3 has 17 residues. V lost 1 base, J lost 2 bases, and 15 bases lay in between. Germline CDR1 is LGHNA and CDR2 is YNFKEQ. This sequence originates from an adult with mismatch repair-deficient cancer. The chain recombines TRBV4-2 with TRBJ1-5; D gene ambiguous. The sequencing used peripheral blood, collected 44 weeks after starting pembrolizumab. The CDR3 bases are TGTGCCAGCAGCCAAGTATCTGCACTCGACGGCAATCAGCCCCAGCATTTT. Translation gives CASSQVSALDGNQPQHF.